This T cell receptor (beta chain) is drawn from a study of T cells in Graves' hyperthyroidism and ophthalmopathy. RNA transcripts yielded amplified TCR beta CDR3 regions. HTBI primers drove first-round RT-PCR of the TCR CDR3. One entry per CDR3 protein, called by TCRdb with MiXCR from the multiplex PCR reads. The profile shows some 500,000 distinct CDR3 sequences, approximately 15% of them singletons. J gave up 4 bases and V 7 bases, and 4 bases lay outside the gene matches. The germline V gene encodes CDR1 ENHRY and CDR2 SYGVKD. The CDR3 is 15 amino acids. The chain combines TRBV10-3 with TRBJ2-1; TRBD2 agrees at 13 bases. The specimen was blood. This TCR was sampled from a woman under 30 with Graves' hyperthyroidism. The CDR3: CAIMGTSGTYNEQFF. As DNA, the CDR3 is TGTGCCATCATGGGGACTAGCGGGACGTACAATGAGCAGTTCTTC.